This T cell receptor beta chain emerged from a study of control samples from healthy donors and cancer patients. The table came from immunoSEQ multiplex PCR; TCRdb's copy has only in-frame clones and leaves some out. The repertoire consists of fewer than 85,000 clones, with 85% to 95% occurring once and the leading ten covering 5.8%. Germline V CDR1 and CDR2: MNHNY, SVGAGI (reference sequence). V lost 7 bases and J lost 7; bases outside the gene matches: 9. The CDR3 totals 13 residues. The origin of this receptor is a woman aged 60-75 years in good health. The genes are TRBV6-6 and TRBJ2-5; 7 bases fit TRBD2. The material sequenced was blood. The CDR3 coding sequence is TGTGCCAGCATTCATGGCGGGGGTGGGACCCAGTACTTC. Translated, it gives CASIHGGGGTQYF.